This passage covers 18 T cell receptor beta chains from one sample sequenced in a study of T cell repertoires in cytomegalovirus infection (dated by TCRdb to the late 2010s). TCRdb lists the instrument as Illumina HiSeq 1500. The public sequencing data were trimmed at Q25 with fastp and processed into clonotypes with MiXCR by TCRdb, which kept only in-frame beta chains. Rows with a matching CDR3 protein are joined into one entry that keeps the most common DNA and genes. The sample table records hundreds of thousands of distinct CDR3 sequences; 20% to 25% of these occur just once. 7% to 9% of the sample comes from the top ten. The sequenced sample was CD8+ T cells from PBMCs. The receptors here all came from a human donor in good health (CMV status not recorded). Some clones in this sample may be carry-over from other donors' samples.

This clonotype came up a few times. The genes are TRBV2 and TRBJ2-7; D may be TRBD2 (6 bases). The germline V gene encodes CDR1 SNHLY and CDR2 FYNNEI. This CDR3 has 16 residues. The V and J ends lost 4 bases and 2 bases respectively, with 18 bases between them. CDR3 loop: CASSGWGRSTAYEQYV. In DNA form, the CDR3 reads TGTGCCAGCAGTGGGTGGGGGAGGTCCACTGCCTACGAGCAGTACGTC.

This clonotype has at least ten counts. The CDR3 region is CASSSPRVNTGELFF. CDR3 sequence (DNA): TGTGCCAGCAGCTCGCCCAGGGTGAACACCGGGGAGCTGTTTTTT. The chain uses TRBV7-9 and TRBJ2-2; D might be TRBD1 (5 bases). Looked up from germline, CDR1 is SEHNR and CDR2 is FQNEAQ (reference sequence). V was pared by 4 bases and J by 1 base, with 10 bases between. The CDR3 is 15 residues long.

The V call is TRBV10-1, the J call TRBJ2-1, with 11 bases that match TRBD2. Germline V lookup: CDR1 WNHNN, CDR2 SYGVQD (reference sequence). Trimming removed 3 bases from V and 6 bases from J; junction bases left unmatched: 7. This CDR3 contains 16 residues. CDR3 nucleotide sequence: TGCGCCAGCAGTGAAGTAGCGGGGGGGCTTTGCAATGAGCAGTTCTTC. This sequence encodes CASSEVAGGLCNEQFF.

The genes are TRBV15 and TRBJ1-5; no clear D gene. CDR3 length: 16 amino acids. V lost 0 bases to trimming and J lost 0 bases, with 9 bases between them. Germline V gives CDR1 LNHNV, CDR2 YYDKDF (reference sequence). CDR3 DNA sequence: TGTGCCACCAGCAGAGATCTCGGCGTTAGCAATCAGCCCCAGCATTTT. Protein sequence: CATSRDLGVSNQPQHF.

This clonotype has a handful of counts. This CDR3 is CASSYPGTTGDAQYF. The CDR3 nucleotides read TGTGCCAGCAGTTACCCCGGGACTACTGGGGACGCGCAGTATTTT. V usage is TRBV6-6 and J usage is TRBJ2-3; 7 nucleotides agree with TRBD2. The CDR3 spans 15 residues. Germline loops: CDR1 MNHNY, CDR2 SVGAGI (reference sequence). Trimming at V came to 2 bases and at J to 10 bases, leaving 12 bases not matched to a gene.

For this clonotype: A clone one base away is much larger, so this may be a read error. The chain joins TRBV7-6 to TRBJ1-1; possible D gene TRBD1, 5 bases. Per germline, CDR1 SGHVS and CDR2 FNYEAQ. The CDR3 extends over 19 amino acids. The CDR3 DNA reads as TGTACCAGCAGCTTAGAACCCAACACGGCAGGGCCTTCGAACACTGAAGCTTTCTTT. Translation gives CTSSLEPNTAGPSNTEAFF.

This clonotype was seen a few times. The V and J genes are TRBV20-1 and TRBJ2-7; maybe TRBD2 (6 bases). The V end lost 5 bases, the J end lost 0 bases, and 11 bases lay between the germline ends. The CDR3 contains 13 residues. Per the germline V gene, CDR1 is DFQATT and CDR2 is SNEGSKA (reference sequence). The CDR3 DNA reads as TGCAGTGCTCGGGGGATCAGCTCCTACGAGCAGTACTTC. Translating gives CSARGISSYEQYF.

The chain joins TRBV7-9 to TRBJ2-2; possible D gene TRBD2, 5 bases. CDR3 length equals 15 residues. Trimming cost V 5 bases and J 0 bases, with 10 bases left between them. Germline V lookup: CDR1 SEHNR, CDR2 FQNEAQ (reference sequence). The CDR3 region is CASSKRIANTGELFF. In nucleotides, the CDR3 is TGTGCCAGCAGCAAGCGGATCGCGAACACCGGGGAGCTGTTTTTT.

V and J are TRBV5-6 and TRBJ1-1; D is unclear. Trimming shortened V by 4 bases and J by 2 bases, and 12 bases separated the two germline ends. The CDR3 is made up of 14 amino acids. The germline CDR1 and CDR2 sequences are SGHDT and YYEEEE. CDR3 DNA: TGTGCCAGCAGCCATGGGGTCTCCAACACTGAAGCTTTCTTT. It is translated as CASSHGVSNTEAFF. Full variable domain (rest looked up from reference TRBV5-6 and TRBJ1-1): DAGVTQSPTHLIKTRGQQVTLRCSPKSGHDTVSWYQQALGQGPQFIFQYYEEEERQRGNFPDRFSGHQFPNYSSELNVNALLLGDSALYLCASSHGVSNTEAFFGQGTRLTVV.

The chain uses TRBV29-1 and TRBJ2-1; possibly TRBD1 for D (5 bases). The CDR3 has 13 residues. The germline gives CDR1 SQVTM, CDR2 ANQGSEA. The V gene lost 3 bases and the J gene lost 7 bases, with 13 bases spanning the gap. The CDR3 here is CSVEFSPGNEQFF. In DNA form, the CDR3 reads TGCAGCGTTGAGTTTAGCCCAGGGAATGAGCAGTTCTTC.

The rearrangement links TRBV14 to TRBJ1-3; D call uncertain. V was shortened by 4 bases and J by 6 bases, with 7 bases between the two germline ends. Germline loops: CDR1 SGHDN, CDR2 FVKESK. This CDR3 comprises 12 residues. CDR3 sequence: CASSPQANTIYF. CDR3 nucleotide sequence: TGTGCCAGCAGCCCGCAGGCAAACACCATATATTTT.

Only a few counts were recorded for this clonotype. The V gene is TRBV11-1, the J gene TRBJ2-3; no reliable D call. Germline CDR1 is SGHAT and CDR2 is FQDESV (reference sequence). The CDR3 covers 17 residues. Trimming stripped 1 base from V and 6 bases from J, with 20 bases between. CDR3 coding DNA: TGTGCCAGCAGCTTAGGAGGTTTCGGACGGTGGTTTGATACGCAGTATTTT. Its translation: CASSLGGFGRWFDTQYF.

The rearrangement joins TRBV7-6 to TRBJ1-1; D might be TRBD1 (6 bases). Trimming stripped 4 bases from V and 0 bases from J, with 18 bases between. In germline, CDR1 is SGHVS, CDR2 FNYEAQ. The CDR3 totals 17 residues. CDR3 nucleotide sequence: TGTGCCAGCAGCTCTGACAGGCCCACACTTATGAACACTGAAGCTTTCTTT. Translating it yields CASSSDRPTLMNTEAFF. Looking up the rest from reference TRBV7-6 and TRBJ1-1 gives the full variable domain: GAGVSQSPRYKVTKRGQDVALRCDPISGHVSLYWYRQALGQGPEFLTYFNYEAQQDKSGLPNDRFSAERPEGSISTLTIQRTEQRDSAMYRCASSSDRPTLMNTEAFFGQGTRLTVV.

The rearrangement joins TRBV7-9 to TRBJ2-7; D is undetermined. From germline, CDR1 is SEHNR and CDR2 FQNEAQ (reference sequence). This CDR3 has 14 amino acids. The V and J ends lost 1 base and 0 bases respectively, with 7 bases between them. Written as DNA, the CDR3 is TGTGCCAGCAGCTTAGTACGTAGCTCCTACGAGCAGTACTTC. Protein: CASSLVRSSYEQYF.

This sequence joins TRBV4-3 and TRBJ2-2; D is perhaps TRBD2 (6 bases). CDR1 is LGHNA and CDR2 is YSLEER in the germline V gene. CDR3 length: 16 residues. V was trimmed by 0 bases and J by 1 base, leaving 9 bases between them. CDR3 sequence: CASSQEVGGNTGELFF. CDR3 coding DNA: TGCGCCAGCAGCCAAGAAGTCGGGGGGAACACCGGGGAGCTGTTTTTT.

The CDR3 protein is CASSGDRGQNGYTF. CDR3 nucleotide sequence: TGTGCCAGCAGCGGTGACAGGGGGCAAAATGGCTACACCTTC. V gene TRBV9 combines with J gene TRBJ1-2, with TRBD1 matching over 10 bases. Germline values: CDR1 SGDLS, CDR2 YYNGEE. V shed 3 bases and J 6 bases; nucleotides not matched to a gene: 5. CDR3 length: 14 residues.

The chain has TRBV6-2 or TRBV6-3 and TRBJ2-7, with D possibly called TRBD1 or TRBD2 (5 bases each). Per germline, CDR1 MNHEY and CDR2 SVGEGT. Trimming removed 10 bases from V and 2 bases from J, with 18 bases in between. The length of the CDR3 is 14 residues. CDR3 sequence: CATLGPGQTYEQYV. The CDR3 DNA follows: TGTGCCACACTTGGACCGGGGCAGACCTACGAGCAGTACGTC.

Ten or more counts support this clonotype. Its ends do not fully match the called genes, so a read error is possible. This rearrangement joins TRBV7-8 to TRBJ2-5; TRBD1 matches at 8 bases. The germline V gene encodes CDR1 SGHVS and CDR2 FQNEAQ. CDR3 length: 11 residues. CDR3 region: CASSLAGTGNF. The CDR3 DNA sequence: TGTGCCAGCAGCTTAGCGGGGACAGGAAACTTC.